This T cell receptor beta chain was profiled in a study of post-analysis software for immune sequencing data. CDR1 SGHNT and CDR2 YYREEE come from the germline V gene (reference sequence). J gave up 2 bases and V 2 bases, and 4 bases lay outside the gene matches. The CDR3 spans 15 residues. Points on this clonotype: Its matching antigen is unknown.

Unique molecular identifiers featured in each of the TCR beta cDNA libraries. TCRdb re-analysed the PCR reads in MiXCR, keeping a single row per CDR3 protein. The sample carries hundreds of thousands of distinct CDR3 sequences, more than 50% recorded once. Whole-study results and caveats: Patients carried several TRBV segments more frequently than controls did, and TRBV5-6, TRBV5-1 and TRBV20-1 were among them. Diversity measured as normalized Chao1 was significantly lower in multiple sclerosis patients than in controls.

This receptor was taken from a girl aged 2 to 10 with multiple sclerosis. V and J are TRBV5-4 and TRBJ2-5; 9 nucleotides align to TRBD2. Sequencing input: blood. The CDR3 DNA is TGTGCCAGCAGCTTCGCGGGGGGGTGGCAAGAGACCCAGTACTTC. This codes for CASSFAGGWQETQYF. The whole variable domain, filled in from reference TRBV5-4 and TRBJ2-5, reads ETGVTQSPTHLIKTRGQQVTLRCSSQSGHNTVSWYQQALGQGPQFIFQYYREEENGRGNFPPRFSGLQFPNYSSELNVNALELDDSALYLCASSFAGGWQETQYFGPGTRLLVL.